These 10 T cell receptor beta chains were sequenced from one sample in a study of T-cell reconstitution after alpha-beta-depleted transplantation in children. Unique molecular identifiers were used to barcode this TCRbeta library. TCRdb recomputed calls from the PCR reads with MiXCR, one row per CDR3 protein. The sample lists a few hundred thousand distinct CDR3 sequences, around 46% occurring once. Specimen: PBMCs, collected before TCRalphabeta/CD19-depleted stem cell transplant. The receptors come from a girl aged 2-10 years with aplastic anemia, due to receive a stem cell transplant.

CDR3 loop: CSAPRGAAKNIQYF. CDR3 nucleotides: TGCAGTGCCCCTCGGGGGGCTGCCAAAAACATTCAGTACTTC. V usage is TRBV20-1 and J usage is TRBJ2-4, with D possibly matching TRBD2 (7 bases). The CDR3 spans 14 residues. Germline-derived CDR1 and CDR2 are DFQATT and SNEGSKA (reference sequence). V was cut by 6 bases and J by 1 base, with 13 bases left in between.

J is TRBJ2-1 and V is TRBV6-1; maybe TRBD1 (6 bases). The V end was cut by 2 bases, the J end by 5 bases, with 16 bases between. CDR1 is MNHNS and CDR2 is SASEGT in the germline V gene. The CDR3 totals 16 residues. CDR3 region: CASSENDGTMDNEQFF. The CDR3 coding sequence is TGTGCCAGCAGTGAAAATGACGGGACAATGGACAATGAGCAGTTCTTC.

The chain has TRBV20-1 and TRBJ2-5; possibly TRBD1 for D (5 bases). The CDR3 is made up of 12 amino acids. Germline CDR1 and CDR2: DFQATT and SNEGSKA (reference sequence). V was trimmed by 4 bases and J by 5 bases, leaving 11 bases between them. CDR3 protein: CSATDTVETQYF. The CDR3 bases are TGCAGTGCTACGGACACGGTGGAGACCCAGTACTTC.

V is TRBV12-3 or TRBV12-4 and J is TRBJ2-5, with 10 bases lining up with TRBD2. J was trimmed by 4 bases and V by 2 bases; bases with no gene match: 4. The CDR3 contains 15 residues. The CDR3: CASSLSSGRTETQYF. The CDR3, as DNA: TGTGCCAGCAGTTTATCTAGCGGGAGAACAGAGACCCAGTACTTC.

This chain uses TRBV5-6 with TRBJ2-1; the D is unclear. The CDR3 consists of 12 residues. The ends were cut back, 6 bases at V and 2 bases at J, with 6 bases in the middle. Germline V gene data show CDR1 as SGHDT and CDR2 as YYEEEE. DNA for the CDR3: TGTGCCAGCACGGAAACCTACAATGAGCAGTTCTTC. Its translation is CASTETYNEQFF.

The chain carries TRBV11-1 and TRBJ2-7; 10 bases match TRBD1. Germline V gene lookup returns CDR1 SGHAT and CDR2 FQDESV (reference sequence). This CDR3 comprises 17 residues. The J segment lost 2 bases and the V segment lost 5 bases, leaving 12 bases of the junction unmatched. Here the CDR3 DNA reads TGTGCCAGCAGCCATCCACGGACAGGGGGGAAGGCCTACGAGCAGTACTTC. Translated, it gives CASSHPRTGGKAYEQYF.

This clonotype has a handful of counts. The chain uses TRBV27 and TRBJ1-1, with D uncertain. This CDR3 has 15 residues. Looked up from germline, CDR1 is MNHEY and CDR2 is SMNVEV (reference sequence). The V gene lost 7 bases and the J gene lost 7 bases, with 22 bases spanning the gap. CDR3 region: CASTSLGGKPGEAFF. CDR3 bases: TGTGCCAGCACCTCCCTAGGCGGAAAACCCGGTGAAGCTTTCTTT.

This rearrangement joins TRBV3-1 to TRBJ1-2; D may be TRBD1 (6 bases). The germline gives CDR1 LGHDT, CDR2 YNNKEL (reference sequence). The length of the CDR3 is 14 residues. V lost 4 bases and J 8 bases, leaving 17 bases between the germline ends. The CDR3 loop reads CASSPQRQGRGYTF. The DNA of the CDR3 is TGTGCCAGCAGCCCCCAGAGGCAGGGGCGAGGCTACACCTTC.

A note on this clonotype: A much bigger clone sits one base away, suggesting this may be a read error. V gene TRBV20-1 combines with J gene TRBJ1-1, with D unresolved. CDR1 is DFQATT and CDR2 is SNEGSKA in the germline V gene (reference sequence). The CDR3 length is 11 residues. V gave up 3 bases and J gave up 1 base, with 3 bases separating them. This CDR3 is CSASWNTEAFF. The CDR3 nucleotides read TGCAGTGCTAGCTGGAACACTGAAGCTTTCTTT.

The chain has TRBV20-1 and TRBJ1-2, with D possibly matching TRBD1 (5 bases). The germline V gene has CDR1 DFQATT and CDR2 SNEGSKA (reference sequence). The CDR3 spans 12 residues. CDR3 DNA: TGCTGTGGGGCCATGTCTTTCTATGGCTACACCTTC. Amino acids: CCGAMSFYGYTF.